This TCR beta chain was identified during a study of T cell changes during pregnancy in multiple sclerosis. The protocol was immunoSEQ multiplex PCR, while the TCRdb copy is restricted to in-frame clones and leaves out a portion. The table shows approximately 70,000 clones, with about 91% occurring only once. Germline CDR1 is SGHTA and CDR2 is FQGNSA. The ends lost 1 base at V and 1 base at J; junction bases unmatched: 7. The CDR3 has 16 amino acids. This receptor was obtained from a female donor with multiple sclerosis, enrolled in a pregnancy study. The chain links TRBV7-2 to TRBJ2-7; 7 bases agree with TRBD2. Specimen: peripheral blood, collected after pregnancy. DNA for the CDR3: TGTGCCAGCAGCTTAGGCCCTAGCGGTGGATCCTACGAGCAGTACTTC. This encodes CASSLGPSGGSYEQYF. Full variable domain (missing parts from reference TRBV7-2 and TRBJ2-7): GAGVSQSPSNKVTEKGKDVELRCDPISGHTALYWYRQSLGQGLEFLIYFQGNSAPDKSGLPSDRFSAERTGGSVSTLTIQRTQQEDSAVYLCASSLGPSGGSYEQYFGPGTRLTVT.